This T cell receptor beta chain derives from a study of blood T cell repertoires in COVID-19. Whole-study context: Samples came from the United States, Italy and Spain, spanning acute and convalescent COVID-19. PBMCs, B-cell-depleted T cells, or T cells provided the cDNA or gDNA that made up the material.

Trimming removed 7 bases at V and 5 bases at J, with 12 bases between. Germline-derived CDR1 and CDR2 are LNHDA and SQIVND (reference sequence). CDR3 size: 14 residues. Per the authors' pipeline: Nucleated cell number was recorded as an estimate derived from reference gene primer amplification. Clones were read by immunoSEQ multiplex PCR, and TCRdb kept only the in-frame ones, dropping some. The V and J calls and clone size come from that table; D and trimming were worked out from the DNA. The data contain about 140,000 clones, more than 65% of them seen just once; the ten biggest clones take up about 8%.

This rearrangement joins TRBV19 to TRBJ1-6; D gene uncertain. Sequenced material: peripheral blood. The receptor was derived from a human donor in a cohort sampled during active COVID-19. The CDR3 region has the DNA TGTGCCAGTACCCTAGCCAGTAATAATTCACCCCTCCACTTT. Protein sequence: CASTLASNNSPLHF.